Listed below are T cell receptor beta chains from one sample, sequenced in a study of blood T cell repertoires in COVID-19. Clones were sequenced by immunoSEQ multiplex PCR, and TCRdb holds only the in-frame ones, with some missing. This sample yields over 65,000 clones, of which about three quarters are seen a single time; 9.2% belongs to the top ten. The sample comprised peripheral blood. These receptors were obtained from a human donor in a cohort sampled during active COVID-19. The CDR3 runs from the conserved cysteine through the conserved F or W. The D gene is left open where the match is weak. Not every row has a clone size; where given, it reads once, few, many or a size class.

cdr3_length | j_call | v_call | clone_size | d_call | cdr3_nt | cdr3_aa
16 | TRBJ2-3 | TRBV7-6 | . | . | TGTGCCAGCATCCCCCTCACAGGGACCCGTCCAGATACGCAGTATTTT | CASIPLTGTRPDTQYF
15 | TRBJ1-3 | TRBV5-7 | . | TRBD1 | TGTGCCAGCAGCTTGCGACAGGGGGTCGGAAACACCATATATTTT | CASSLRQGVGNTIYF
15 | TRBJ2-5 | TRBV19 | . | . | TGTGCCAGTAGCTACGGAGAGGGTAGTTGGGAGACCCAGTACTTC | CASSYGEGSWETQYF
15 | TRBJ2-3 | TRBV4-3 | . | . | TGCGCCAGCAGCCCCCGGGAGACGGGCACAGATACGCAGTATTTT | CASSPRETGTDTQYF
14 | TRBJ1-4 | TRBV4-1 | . | TRBD1 | TGCGCCAGCAGCCTCGGGACAGGGAATGAAAAACTGTTTTTT | CASSLGTGNEKLFF
13 | TRBJ2-1 | TRBV29-1 | . | TRBD1 | TGCAGCGACGGACAGGCCGGGTACAATGAGCAGTTCTTC | CSDGQAGYNEQFF
13 | TRBJ1-1 | TRBV4-1 | few | . | TGCGCCAGCAGCCAGAGGGAGAACACTGAAGCTTTCTTT | CASSQRENTEAFF
13 | TRBJ2-7 | TRBV24-1 | once | . | TGTGCCACCAGTCCGGGGGTCACCTACGAGCAGTACTTC | CATSPGVTYEQYF
15 | TRBJ2-7 | TRBV19 | . | TRBD1 | TGTGCCAGTAGTATAGTGGCAGGGGGCGGTTACGAGCAGTACTTC | CASSIVAGGGYEQYF
15 | TRBJ1-4 | TRBV18 | . | TRBD1 | TGTGCCAGCTCACCAACGGGACAGGGAAATGAAAAACTGTTTTTT | CASSPTGQGNEKLFF
13 | TRBJ2-1 | TRBV7-9 | once | . | TGTGCCAGCAGCTTACTACAGGGCAATGAGCAGTTCTTC | CASSLLQGNEQFF
11 | TRBJ1-4 | TRBV30 | . | . | TGTGCCTGGAGTGTACGGGAAAAACTGTTTTTT | CAWSVREKLFF
15 | TRBJ2-1 | TRBV5-1 | few | TRBD2 | TGCGCCAGCAGCTTGGGGGGCGGGAGAGACAATGAGCAGTTCTTC | CASSLGGGRDNEQFF
12 | TRBJ2-1 | TRBV12-3/TRBV12-4 | . | . | TGTGCCAGCAGTTCGAGGAGGGATGAGCAGTTCTTC | CASSSRRDEQFF
13 | TRBJ1-5 | TRBV4-3 | . | . | TGCGCCAGCAGCCAAGATCCGCGGGCCACCCAGCATTTT | CASSQDPRATQHF
11 | TRBJ2-1 | TRBV7-9 | . | . | TGTGCCAGCAGCTTAATAAATGAGCAGTTCTTC | CASSLINEQFF